The clone carrying this T cell receptor (beta chain) was observed once. These data originate in a study of technical replicates of blood from a few donors. Here immunoSEQ multiplex PCR was the method, and the copy in TCRdb shows in-frame clones only, minus some. The table has roughly 90,000 clones, around 96% seen once; the top ten hold 0.2% to 0.25%. The sequenced sample consisted of T cells isolated from PBMCs. This sequence was found in a human donor in good health.

The CDR3 loop is CAVRGQGSQPQHF. In nucleotides, the CDR3 is TGTGCCGTACGGGGACAGGGGAGTCAGCCCCAGCATTTT. The chain has TRBV2 and TRBJ1-5; 10 nucleotides agree with TRBD1. V trimming: 11 bases; J trimming: 6 bases; junction bases outside the gene matches: 7. The CDR3 spans 13 residues. The germline CDR1 and CDR2 sequences are SNHLY and FYNNEI.